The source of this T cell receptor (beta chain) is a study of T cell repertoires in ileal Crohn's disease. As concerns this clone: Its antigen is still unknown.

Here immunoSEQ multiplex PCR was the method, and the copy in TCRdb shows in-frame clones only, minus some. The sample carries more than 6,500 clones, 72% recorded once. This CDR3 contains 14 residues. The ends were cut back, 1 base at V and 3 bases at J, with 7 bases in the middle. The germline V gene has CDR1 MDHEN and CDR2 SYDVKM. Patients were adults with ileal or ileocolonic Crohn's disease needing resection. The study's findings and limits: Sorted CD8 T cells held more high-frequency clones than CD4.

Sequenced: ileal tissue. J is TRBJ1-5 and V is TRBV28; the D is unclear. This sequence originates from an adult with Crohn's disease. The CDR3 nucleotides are TGTGCCAGCAGTTTATCCTTGTACAATCAGCCCCAGCATTTT. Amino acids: CASSLSLYNQPQHF. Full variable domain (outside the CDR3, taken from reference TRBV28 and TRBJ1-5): DVKVTQSSRYLVKRTGEKVFLECVQDMDHENMFWYRQDPGLGLRLIYFSYDVKMKEKGDIPEGYSVSREKKERFSLILESASTNQTSMYLCASSLSLYNQPQHFGDGTRLSIL.